This TCR beta chain came from a study of blood T cell repertoires in COVID-19. Overall study: In each case, the material was cDNA or gDNA derived from T cells, B-cell-depleted T cells, or PBMCs.

In germline, CDR1 is SEHNR, CDR2 FQNEAQ (reference sequence). J lost 8 bases, V lost 1 base, and 3 bases had no gene match. CDR3 length: 14 residues. Only in-frame clones appear in the TCRdb table, and some are missing; sequencing was by immunoSEQ multiplex PCR. The sample has 100,000 or so clones; 87% are singletons. V usage is TRBV7-9 and J usage is TRBJ1-2; 11 nucleotides agree with TRBD1. The sample taken for sequencing was peripheral blood. This clonotype originated in a woman in her twenties or thirties with acute or convalescent COVID-19. The DNA for the CDR3 is TGTGCCAGCAGCTTAGGGGGACAGGGGGAAGGCTACACCTTC. Its translation is CASSLGGQGEGYTF.